This T cell receptor beta chain was identified in a study of shared clonotypes between healthy human individuals. Study at large: The plates for each donor numbered three CD4 naive, three CD4 memory, two CD8 naive and one CD8 memory.

Germline V CDR1 and CDR2: MNHEY, SMNVEV (reference sequence). The CDR3 has 14 amino acids. The V gene lost 3 bases and the J gene lost 2 bases, with 10 bases spanning the gap. Under the authors' procedure: Junction-only sequences without quality scores came from ImmunoSEQ, so filtering differed. Assay: immunoSEQ multiplex PCR; the TCRdb copy retains only in-frame clones and omits some. Clone size and the V and J calls come from that table; the DNA yielded D and trimming. Of a few million clones listed, 93% were seen once; the top ten hold approximately 1.7%. As defined, naive CD8 cells were CD45RO-negative and positively selected for CCR7, with terminally differentiated effector memory CD45RA+ cells excluded. Findings and limits, study-wide: The authors sampled blood alone, and tissue repertoires likely differ.

Details on this clone: Its antigen is currently unknown.

The source material was naive CD8+ T cells from PBMCs. The TCR was taken from a man in his late teens or twenties in good health. Some clones in this sample may be carry-over from other donors' samples. The genes are TRBV27 and TRBJ1-1; D is uncertain. CDR3 bases: TGTGCCAGCAGTTTTCTTGACTTTAACACTGAAGCTTTCTTT. Its protein product is CASSFLDFNTEAFF.